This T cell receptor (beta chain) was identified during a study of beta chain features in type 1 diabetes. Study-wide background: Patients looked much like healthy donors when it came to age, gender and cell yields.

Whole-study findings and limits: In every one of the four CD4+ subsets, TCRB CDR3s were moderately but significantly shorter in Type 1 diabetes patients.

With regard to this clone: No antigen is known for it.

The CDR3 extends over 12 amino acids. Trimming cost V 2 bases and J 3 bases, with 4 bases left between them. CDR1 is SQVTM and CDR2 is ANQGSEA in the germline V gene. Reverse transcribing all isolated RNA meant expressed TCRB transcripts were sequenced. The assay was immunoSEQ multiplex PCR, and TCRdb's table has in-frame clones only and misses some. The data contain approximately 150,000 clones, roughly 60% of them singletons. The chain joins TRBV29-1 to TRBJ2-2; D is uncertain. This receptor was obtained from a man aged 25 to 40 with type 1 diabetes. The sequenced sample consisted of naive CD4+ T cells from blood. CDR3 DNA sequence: TGCAGCGTTGAAAGGGACACCGGGGAGCTGTTTTTT. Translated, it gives CSVERDTGELFF.